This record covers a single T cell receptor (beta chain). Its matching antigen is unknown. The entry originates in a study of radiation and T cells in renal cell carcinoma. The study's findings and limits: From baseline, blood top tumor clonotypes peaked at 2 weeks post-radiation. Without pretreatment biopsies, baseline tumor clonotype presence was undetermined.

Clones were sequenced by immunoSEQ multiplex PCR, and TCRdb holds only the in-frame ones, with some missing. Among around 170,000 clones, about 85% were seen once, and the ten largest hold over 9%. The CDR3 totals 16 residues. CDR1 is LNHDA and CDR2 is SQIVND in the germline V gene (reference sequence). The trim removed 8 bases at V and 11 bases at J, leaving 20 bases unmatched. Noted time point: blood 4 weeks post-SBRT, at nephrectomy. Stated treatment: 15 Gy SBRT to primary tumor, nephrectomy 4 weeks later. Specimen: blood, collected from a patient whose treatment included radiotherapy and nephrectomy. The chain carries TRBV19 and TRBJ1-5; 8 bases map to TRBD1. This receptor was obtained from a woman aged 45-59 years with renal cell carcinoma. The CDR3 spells CASATSPGDRRWSQHF. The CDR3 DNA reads TGTGCCAGTGCCACTAGCCCCGGGGACAGGCGCTGGTCCCAGCATTTT.